A selection of T cell receptor beta chains follows, all from one sample in a study of T cell repertoires in cytomegalovirus infection. A single record per CDR3 protein comes from TCRdb applying MiXCR to the reads. The sample lists roughly 120,000 distinct CDR3 sequences; around 10% were seen once. No antigen is known for these receptors. The sample comprised PBMCs, sequenced either directly or after in vitro stimulation (not recorded which). These receptor sequences come from a human donor in good health (CMV status not recorded). Some clones in this sample may be carry-over from other donors' samples. Each CDR3 is given with its conserved first and last residue. Fields, in order: V gene, D gene, clone size, J gene, CDR3 protein, CDR3 DNA. D genes are given only for firm matches. Not all rows give a size; the values are once, few, many and, for expanded clones, a class.

TRBV20-1	.	many	TRBJ2-1	CSAGLPEGGIGHNEQFF	TGCAGTGCTGGACTACCAGAGGGCGGGATAGGACACAATGAGCAGTTCTTC
TRBV7-9	TRBD2	few	TRBJ2-1	CASSLAGGLFYEQFF	TGTGCCAGCAGCTTAGCGGGAGGGCTGTTCTATGAGCAGTTCTTC
TRBV12-5	.	many	TRBJ2-1	CASGLPSAGYNEQFF	TGTGCTAGTGGTTTGCCCTCTGCGGGGTACAATGAGCAGTTCTTC
TRBV19	.	few	TRBJ1-2	CASSPPEGFVWDGYGYTF	TGTGCCAGTAGTCCCCCGGAGGGTTTCGTATGGGACGGGTATGGCTACACCTTC
TRBV11-2	.	.	TRBJ2-1	CASSNRAPYNEQFF	TGTGCCAGCAGCAACCGGGCGCCCTACAATGAGCAGTTCTTC
TRBV7-2	.	many	TRBJ2-5	CASSLDGAGETQYF	TGTGCCAGCAGCCTAGACGGGGCAGGAGAGACCCAGTACTTC
TRBV12-3/TRBV12-4	TRBD1	many	TRBJ2-4	CASSPTGNIQYF	TGTGCCAGCAGTCCGACAGGGAACATTCAGTACTTC
TRBV27	.	.	TRBJ2-7	CATLGEQYF	TGTGCCACCCTCGGAGAGCAGTACTTC
TRBV28	.	few	TRBJ2-7	CASSLTGLREQYF	TGTGCCAGCAGTTTGACAGGACTGAGGGAGCAGTACTTC
TRBV6-2/TRBV6-3	.	many	TRBJ1-1	CASSYVWGRGNTEAFF	TGTGCCAGCAGTTACGTCTGGGGGCGCGGGAACACTGAAGCTTTCTTT
TRBV5-1	TRBD1	many	TRBJ2-5	CASSFPGGRRETQYF	TGCGCCAGCAGCTTCCCAGGGGGAAGGAGGGAGACCCAGTACTTC
TRBV27	.	many	TRBJ2-1	CASSTQTKDGSYNEQFF	TGTGCCAGCAGTACCCAGACAAAGGACGGATCCTACAATGAGCAGTTCTTC
TRBV7-9	.	many	TRBJ1-1	CASSRGGTEAFF	TGTGCCAGCAGCCGGGGGGGGACTGAAGCTTTCTTT
TRBV29-1	TRBD1	.	TRBJ1-2	CSVEVHPQGGYGYTF	TGCAGCGTTGAAGTACACCCGCAGGGGGGTTATGGCTACACCTTC
TRBV7-9	.	few	TRBJ2-3	CASSPQGRTSTDTQYF	TGTGCCAGCAGTCCGCAGGGGAGAACTAGCACAGATACGCAGTATTTT
TRBV7-2	TRBD2	many	TRBJ2-3	CASSLGGRAADTQYF	TGTGCCAGCAGCTTAGGCGGGAGGGCGGCAGATACGCAGTATTTT
TRBV28	TRBD1	.	TRBJ2-7	CASRATSGTGNPYEQYF	TGTGCCAGCAGGGCCACGTCTGGGACAGGGAACCCCTACGAGCAGTACTTC
TRBV12-3/TRBV12-4	TRBD2	.	TRBJ2-3	CASSGTRYRDTQYF	TGTGCCAGCAGCGGGACTAGATACAGAGATACGCAGTATTTT
TRBV4-3	.	.	TRBJ1-6	CASSQGGVGFNSPLHF	TGCGCCAGCAGCCAAGGGGGAGTGGGCTTTAATTCACCCCTCCACTTT
TRBV29-1	.	.	TRBJ1-5	CSVREGTQPQHF	TGCAGCGTTCGTGAGGGAACTCAGCCCCAGCATTTT
TRBV24-1	TRBD1	many	TRBJ1-4	CATSATRTGDRSTNEKLFF	TGTGCCACCAGTGCCACCAGGACAGGGGATCGTTCAACTAATGAAAAACTGTTTTTT